Reported below is one T cell receptor beta chain. This CDR3 spans 15 amino acids. V was pared by 6 bases and J by 5 bases, with 7 bases of the junction left unmatched. Germline V CDR1 and CDR2: SGHTA, FQGNSA. The sample is drawn from a study of early T cells in non-severe SARS-CoV-2 infection. For the study at large: Chains from this unsorted whole-blood bulk RNA could not be paired.

Separate cDNA molecules each had unique molecular identifiers attached to them. TCRdb processed the 5' RACE reads anew with MiXCR; each CDR3 protein has one entry. The sample includes approximately 79,000 distinct CDR3 sequences, roughly 13% seen only once; the top ten take 1.1%. The J gene is TRBJ1-6, the V gene TRBV7-2, with TRBD1 matching over 7 bases. The material sequenced was whole blood. This sequence originates from an adult who was a healthcare worker with PCR-confirmed SARS-CoV-2 infection or an uninfected control (not recorded which). The CDR3 coding sequence is TGTGCCAGCAGAACCAGGGGGACGGATAATTCACCCCTCCACTTT. Protein sequence: CASRTRGTDNSPLHF.